This T cell receptor beta chain was obtained from a study of T cells in localized non-small cell lung cancer. The germline V and J ends were trimmed by 5 bases and 7 bases, with 22 bases remaining between them. CDR1 is MDHEN and CDR2 is SYDVKM in the germline V gene. The CDR3 runs 16 residues. This clone was seen once. Its antigen is undetermined. The study, taken as a whole, reports: Highest T cell clonality was seen in uninvolved adjacent lung, surpassing that measured in tumor.

Data came from immunoSEQ multiplex PCR; TCRdb stores just in-frame clones and leaves some out. The sample shows approximately 88,000 clones, approximately 91% of them seen only once. This sequence was found in a woman aged 35 to 70 with stage II squamous cell lung carcinoma. V gene TRBV28 combines with J gene TRBJ2-3; D is perhaps TRBD1 (7 bases). This sample comprised PBMCs, obtained before any cancer treatment. The CDR3 region has the DNA TGTGCCAGCAGTCCCCCAGGAGGGGGCGCCGTAAATACGCAGTATTTT. Translating gives CASSPPGGGAVNTQYF.